Listed here are 21 T cell receptor beta chains from one sample, sequenced in a study of blood T cell repertoires in COVID-19. Profiling relied on immunoSEQ multiplex PCR, and the TCRdb table lists in-frame clones only, not all of them. Among about 97,000 clones listed, roughly 87% were seen once. Material: peripheral blood. These receptors originate from a woman in her fifties or sixties with COVID-19, enrolled during active disease.

CDR3 protein: CASSERPGGTEAFF. The CDR3 region has the DNA TGTGCCAGCAGTGAAAGGCCAGGGGGAACTGAAGCTTTCTTT. The chain joins TRBV2 to TRBJ1-1, with 7 bases fitting TRBD1. Looked up from germline, CDR1 is SNHLY and CDR2 is FYNNEI. The CDR3 totals 14 residues. J gave up 5 bases and V 2 bases, and 5 bases lay outside the gene matches.

The V call is TRBV5-1, the J call TRBJ1-3; 8 nucleotides line up with TRBD1. Germline V CDR1 and CDR2: SGHRS, YFSETQ. The CDR3 has 15 amino acids. The V gene end was trimmed by 4 bases and the J gene end by 2 bases; junction bases not matched to a gene: 5. CDR3 bases: TGCGCCAGCAGCCTTGGACAGGGTGCTGGAAACACCATATATTTT. Its protein is CASSLGQGAGNTIYF.

This clone was observed a single time. The gene calls are TRBV7-9 and TRBJ1-1; TRBD1 matches at 7 bases. CDR1 is SEHNR and CDR2 is FQNEAQ in the germline V gene (reference sequence). V lost 5 bases, J lost 11 bases, and 8 bases stayed unmatched. The CDR3 is made up of 12 amino acids. This chain's CDR3 is CASSERQGVAFF. The CDR3 bases are TGTGCCAGCAGCGAGAGACAGGGAGTGGCTTTCTTT.

This clone was found once. This rearrangement joins TRBV2 to TRBJ2-5; TRBD1 aligns across 8 bases. V lost 3 bases, J lost 4 bases, and 10 bases stayed unmatched. The germline V gene has CDR1 SNHLY and CDR2 FYNNEI. This CDR3 has 16 residues. The CDR3, as DNA: TGTGCCAGCAGTGAGGGCGCAGGGGGCGGTGGAGAGACCCAGTACTTC. Amino acid sequence: CASSEGAGGGGETQYF.

This rearrangement joins TRBV5-5 to TRBJ1-1; TRBD1 might be the D (5 bases). Germline V gene lookup returns CDR1 SGHKS and CDR2 YYEKEE (reference sequence). The V gene lost 1 base and the J gene lost 0 bases, with 7 bases spanning the gap. The CDR3 consists of 14 residues. This chain's CDR3 is CASSLSGVNTEAFF. CDR3 coding DNA: TGTGCCAGCAGCTTGTCGGGGGTGAACACTGAAGCTTTCTTT.

J is TRBJ2-3 and V is TRBV7-2; a possible D gene is TRBD2 (6 bases). The CDR3 covers 15 residues. V was clipped by 3 bases and J by 5 bases, with 15 bases between them. Germline loops: CDR1 SGHTA, CDR2 FQGNSA. This chain's CDR3 is CASSFFAGPEDTQYF. CDR3 nucleotide sequence: TGTGCCAGCAGCTTTTTCGCGGGGCCGGAAGATACGCAGTATTTT. The whole variable domain, filled in from reference TRBV7-2 and TRBJ2-3, reads GAGVSQSPSNKVTEKGKDVELRCDPISGHTALYWYRQSLGQGLEFLIYFQGNSAPDKSGLPSDRFSAERTGGSVSTLTIQRTQQEDSAVYLCASSFFAGPEDTQYFGPGTRLTVL.

The chain joins TRBV30 to TRBJ1-1; 7 bases map to TRBD1. With V trimmed by 8 bases and J by 1 base, 7 bases remained unmatched. CDR3 length: 13 amino acids. CDR1 is GTSNPN, CDR2 SVGIG, per germline (reference sequence). The CDR3 is CAGRQGPNTEAFF. The CDR3 DNA reads as TGTGCCGGCCGACAGGGCCCGAACACTGAAGCTTTCTTT.

This clone was detected only a few times. The chain combines TRBV6-6 with TRBJ1-1; D might be TRBD1 (6 bases). The V gene's germline CDR1 is MNHNY and CDR2 SVGAGI (reference sequence). The CDR3 has 14 amino acids. Trimming pared 8 bases from V and 1 base from J, leaving 14 bases between. CDR3: CASVNKQGNTEAFF. As DNA, the CDR3 is TGTGCCAGCGTTAACAAACAGGGGAACACTGAAGCTTTCTTT.

The genes are TRBV9 and TRBJ1-2; TRBD1 agrees at 7 bases. J lost 2 bases, V lost 2 bases, and 3 bases had no gene match. Germline loops: CDR1 SGDLS, CDR2 YYNGEE. The CDR3 has 14 amino acids. CDR3 sequence reads: CASSVKGQNYGYTF. Here the CDR3 DNA reads TGTGCCAGCAGCGTTAAGGGACAGAACTATGGCTACACCTTC. Full variable domain (remainder filled in from reference TRBV9 and TRBJ1-2): DSGVTQTPKHLITATGQRVTLRCSPRSGDLSVYWYQQSLDQGLQFLIQYYNGEERAKGNILERFSAQQFPDLHSELNLSSLELGDSALYFCASSVKGQNYGYTFGSGTRLTVV.

V usage is TRBV21-1 and J usage is TRBJ2-1; TRBD1, the table's D call, lacks a check against the DNA. TRBV21-1 is described as a pseudogene. This CDR3 region has 15 residues. The CDR3 sequence: CASRKDRGSYNEQFF. DNA of the CDR3: TGTGCCAGCAGAAAGGACAGGGGCTCCTACAATGAGCAGTTCTTC.

The V call is TRBV2, the J call TRBJ2-1; 15 positions agree with TRBD2. After removal of 6 bases from V and 1 base from J, the junction contained 7 bases not matched to a gene. The CDR3 is 18 amino acids. Germline assignment: CDR1 SNHLY and CDR2 FYNNEI. The CDR3 bases are TGTGCCAGCAGCGCGGGACTAGCGGGGGGACCGTCCTACAATGAGCAGTTCTTC. It yields the protein CASSAGLAGGPSYNEQFF.

This clone was counted once. The junction and the germline gene differ at one end; a read error may be behind it. Other DNA sequences in the sample encode the same CDR3. J is TRBJ2-7 and V is TRBV19; 7 bases fit TRBD1. The CDR3 totals 14 residues. The V gene's germline CDR1 is LNHDA and CDR2 SQIVND (reference sequence). CDR3 bases: TGTGCCAGTAGCACGGGACAGAAGAACTACGAACAGTACTTC. Translated: CASSTGQKNYEQYF.

The rearrangement links TRBV4-2 to TRBJ1-2; perhaps TRBD1 as D (5 bases). Germline V CDR1 and CDR2: LGHNA, YNFKEQ. CDR3 size: 16 residues. V lost 0 bases and J 7 bases, leaving 18 bases between the germline ends. CDR3 sequence (DNA): TGTGCCAGCAGCCAAGATTATAGTAAAGGGGCAGGTGGCTACACCTTC. Translated, it gives CASSQDYSKGAGGYTF.

V is TRBV4-1 and J is TRBJ2-4, with D unresolved. The CDR3 extends over 15 amino acids. The V end was cut by 4 bases, the J end by 0 bases, with 10 bases between. Germline V gene sequence: CDR1 MGHRA, CDR2 YSYEKL. In nucleotides, the CDR3 is TGCGCCAGCAGCCCTGGCCCCGTAGCCAAAAACATTCAGTACTTC. It is translated as CASSPGPVAKNIQYF.

The rearrangement uses TRBV3-1 (or the pseudogene TRBV3-2) and TRBJ2-5, with 9 bases matching TRBD2. Germline-derived CDR1 and CDR2 are LGHDT and YNNKEL (reference sequence). V was clipped by 0 bases and J by 5 bases; unmatched bases: 10. The CDR3 runs 17 residues. CDR3 sequence (DNA): TGTGCCAGCAGCCAAGATAGGGCTAGCGGGGTCCGGGAGACCCAGTACTTC. Protein product: CASSQDRASGVRETQYF.

This rearrangement joins TRBV6-5 to TRBJ2-7, with a tentative D call TRBD1 (6 bases). This CDR3 has 15 residues. CDR1 and CDR2 (germline): MNHEY, SVGAGI. The ends were cut back, 6 bases at V and 4 bases at J, with 19 bases in the middle. The CDR3 is CASRALDSRLYEQYF. In DNA form, the CDR3 reads TGTGCCAGCAGAGCACTGGACAGTCGCCTTTACGAGCAGTACTTC.

The genes are TRBV4-2 and TRBJ2-7, with D maybe TRBD2 (6 bases). The V and J ends lost 4 bases and 2 bases respectively, with 15 bases between them. The CDR3 sequence is 15 residues long. Per the germline V gene, CDR1 is LGHNA and CDR2 is YNFKEQ. CDR3 amino acids: CASSPEGGTAYEQYF. CDR3 coding DNA: TGTGCCAGCAGCCCCGAGGGCGGGACGGCCTACGAGCAGTACTTC.

J is TRBJ2-1 and V is TRBV2, with TRBD2 matching over 8 bases. Germline V gene sequence: CDR1 SNHLY, CDR2 FYNNEI. The CDR3 loop spans 14 amino acids. The junction had 7 bases not matched to a gene; V was cut back by 8 bases and J by 4 bases. CDR3 sequence (DNA): TGTGCCAGCCAGGGCACTAGCGGATACAATGAGCAGTTCTTC. Encoded protein: CASQGTSGYNEQFF.

This chain uses TRBV6-2 or TRBV6-3 with TRBJ2-5, with 13 bases lining up with TRBD2. Trimming took 5 bases from V and 2 from J; bases not matched to a gene: 8. CDR1 and CDR2 (germline): MNHEY, SVGEGT. The length of the CDR3 is 17 residues. CDR3 nucleotide sequence: TGTGCCAGCAGTAGAAGACTAGCGGGGGGAAAGCAAGAGACCCAGTACTTC. It encodes CASSRRLAGGKQETQYF.

In its sample, this clone was seen once. The chain is built from TRBV18 and TRBJ2-1; a possible D gene is TRBD2 (6 bases). Germline V CDR1 and CDR2: KGHSH, LQKENI. The CDR3 is 16 amino acids. Between the trimmed V and J ends, which lost 0 bases and 2 bases, there was a span of 11 bases. The CDR3 DNA is TGTGCCAGCTCACCACCGTCGCGGGGACCCTACAATGAGCAGTTCTTC. It is translated as CASSPPSRGPYNEQFF.

As concerns this clone: Other DNA sequences of this sample code for an identical CDR3. This chain uses TRBV30 with TRBJ2-2; 7 nucleotides agree with TRBD1. CDR1 is GTSNPN and CDR2 is SVGIG in the germline V gene (reference sequence). After removal of 1 base from V and 5 bases from J, the junction contained 1 base not matched to a gene. This CDR3 spans 13 amino acids. CDR3 residues: CAWSGQGTGELFF. The CDR3, as DNA: TGTGCCTGGAGTGGACAGGGAACCGGGGAGCTGTTTTTT.